There are many counts of the clone carrying this T cell receptor beta chain. The target antigen is unknown. TCRdb used MiXCR to reprocess the reads, holding one entry per CDR3 protein. The sample has about 740,000 distinct CDR3 sequences; less than 40% are singletons. This entry is derived from a study of T cell repertoires in cytomegalovirus infection. In the study overall: The public TCR beta signatures pointed to both CMV infection and matching HLA type.

Study conclusions and caveats: Carriers of CMV and the relevant HLA type were discriminated by public TCR beta frequency. Ex vivo responses were dominated by HLA-C-restricted CMV-specific TCR beta clonotypes.

The germline V gene encodes CDR1 SGHTA and CDR2 FQGNSA. V shed 5 bases and J shed 3 bases, with 14 bases lying between them. The CDR3 contains 14 residues. V and J are TRBV7-2 and TRBJ2-7, with a tentative D call TRBD2 (6 bases). The receptor was derived from a human donor in good health (CMV status not recorded). Some clones in this sample may be carry-over from other donors' samples. Sequencing was carried out using PBMCs. CDR3 DNA: TGTGCCAGCAGCCTTTCGACCGGGGGCTACGAGCAGTACTTC. Translating gives CASSLSTGGYEQYF. The entire variable domain, with the rest obtained from reference TRBV7-2 and TRBJ2-7, is as follows: GAGVSQSPSNKVTEKGKDVELRCDPISGHTALYWYRQSLGQGLEFLIYFQGNSAPDKSGLPSDRFSAERTGGSVSTLTIQRTQQEDSAVYLCASSLSTGGYEQYFGPGTRLTVT.